This TCR beta chain is drawn from a study of blood T cell repertoires in COVID-19. Overall study context: Italy, Spain and the United States were the sources of the convalescent and acute COVID-19 samples. T cells, B-cell-depleted T cells, or PBMCs provided the cDNA or gDNA that served as material.

The authors' processing: Reference gene primers were amplified, and this amplification served to estimate nucleated cell counts. Data came from immunoSEQ multiplex PCR; TCRdb stores just in-frame clones and leaves some out. V and J calls plus clone size are reproduced from that table; the DNA served to infer D and trimming. The sample has tens of thousands of clones, around 85% seen once. V was clipped by 5 bases and J by 0 bases, with 7 bases between them. Germline loops: CDR1 SGHVS, CDR2 FQNEAQ. The CDR3 covers 13 residues. This chain connects TRBV7-8 to TRBJ1-1, with D uncertain. This TCR was recovered from a woman at least 80 years old with active or convalescent COVID-19. The sample taken for sequencing was peripheral blood. The CDR3 coding sequence is TGTGCCAGCAGCGTTCAGGTGAACACTGAAGCTTTCTTT. Amino acid sequence: CASSVQVNTEAFF. Combining the CDR3 with reference TRBV7-8 and TRBJ1-1 gives the whole variable domain GAGVSQSPRYKVAKRGQDVALRCDPISGHVSLFWYQQALGQGPEFLTYFQNEAQLDKSGLPSDRFFAERPEGSVSTLKIQRTQQEDSAVYLCASSVQVNTEAFFGQGTRLTVV.